One T cell receptor beta chain is described in this entry. Its specific antigen is unknown. Base qualities are not recorded, but no much larger clone differs from it by a single base. Enrolling through a virtual design, the prospective study's participants ranged in age from about 18 to 89 years and lived across roughly 24 United States geographic areas. To assign participants to cohorts, the prospective study relied on clinical history that participants themselves reported in a screening survey and a study questionnaire. Mobile phlebotomists in the prospective study collected whole blood, serum and a nasopharyngeal or oropharyngeal swab from every participant. Prospective study participants could optionally give additional blood draws and questionnaires over a roughly two-month period. Prospective study blood samples were shipped either frozen or at room temperature before DNA extraction. TCRbeta CDR3 regions were amplified from genomic DNA using the immunoSEQ Assay, a bias-controlled multiplex PCR. In the authors' own workflow: The number of nucleated cells in each sample was estimated from the amplification of reference gene primers within the assay. To quantify the absolute abundance of each unique TCRbeta CDR3 rearrangement, sequence reads were collapsed and filtered. For each sample, productive Simpson clonality was calculated as the square root of Simpson's diversity index across productive rearrangements. TCRdb provides this immuneACCESS table in a form limited to in-frame rearrangements. Some clones are lacking; in checked studies, under half of them reflect an unresolved V gene, and why the rest are absent is not known. The DNA was the basis for D and trimming; V, J and clone size are from that table. Within this sample are around 320,000 clones, with around 87% of them counted one time only. 3.5% to 4.5% of the sample goes to the ten largest clones.

The data are from a study of blood T cell repertoires in COVID-19 (dated by TCRdb to about 2020). Study-wide context: Collaborator samples came from the United States, Italy and Spain and covered acute and convalescent phases of COVID-19. The prospective study material was composed of cDNA or gDNA derived from T cells, B-cell-depleted T cells, or PBMCs. The dataset comprised deeply sampled blood TCRbeta repertoires from subjects exposed to, actively infected with, or recovered from COVID-19. The repertoires were released in a freely available public database intended as a resource for research on the immune response to SARS-CoV-2. The samples were drawn from two sources: the first 160 participants of the ongoing ImmuneRACE study, and 1,254 subjects contributed by 6 global collaborators. Sample metadata almost always included a de-identified subject ID, COVID-19 status, age in years and sex. Where available, HLA class I and class II types were taken from metadata supplied by the sample provider and were not determined by assay-based typing. What the study reported, not specific to this receptor: The quantity of clinical and demographic metadata differed by source and by participant and was supplied without curation.

Unmatched junction bases come to 5, with V trimmed by 1 base and J by 6 bases. The germline V gene (reference sequence) gives CDR1 as MNHNY and CDR2 as SVGAGI. The CDR3 measures 14 amino acids from cysteine to phenylalanine. Of the read, only the CDR3 DNA is kept; its 42 bases are in frame from base 1. Sequenced material: PBMCs or T cells enriched from blood (not recorded which). The sequence came from a woman aged 18-30 years with acute COVID-19. The chain is encoded by TRBV6-6 joined to TRBJ2-7, and TRBD2 matches 8 of the central bases. Here the CDR3 is given as CASSYWGLVSEQYF. The nucleotide sequence is TGTGCCAGCAGTTACTGGGGACTAGTGAGCGAGCAGTACTTC.